This record covers a single T cell receptor (beta chain). Preparation of the TCRbeta library used unique molecular identifiers. TCRdb reanalysed the PCR reads using MiXCR and keeps one entry per CDR3 protein. The top ten hold over 2% of the sample, which has 200,000 to 300,000 distinct CDR3 sequences, about 11% seen once. These data are taken from a study of T-cell reconstitution after alpha-beta-depleted transplantation in children. The sample consisted of PBMCs from the stem cell graft donor, taken from the stem cell graft. The receptor's source is a human donor who donated a stem cell graft to a child with acute lymphoblastic leukemia.

The CDR3 DNA is TGTGCCAGCAGCTTAGCGCGTCTAGCGGGAAACGAGCAGTACTTC. Encoded protein: CASSLARLAGNEQYF. The rearrangement joins TRBV7-9 to TRBJ2-7, with 9 bases lining up with TRBD2. Germline V gives CDR1 SEHNR, CDR2 FQNEAQ (reference sequence). There are 15 residues in the CDR3. The junction had 5 bases not matched to a gene; V was cut back by 0 bases and J by 5 bases.